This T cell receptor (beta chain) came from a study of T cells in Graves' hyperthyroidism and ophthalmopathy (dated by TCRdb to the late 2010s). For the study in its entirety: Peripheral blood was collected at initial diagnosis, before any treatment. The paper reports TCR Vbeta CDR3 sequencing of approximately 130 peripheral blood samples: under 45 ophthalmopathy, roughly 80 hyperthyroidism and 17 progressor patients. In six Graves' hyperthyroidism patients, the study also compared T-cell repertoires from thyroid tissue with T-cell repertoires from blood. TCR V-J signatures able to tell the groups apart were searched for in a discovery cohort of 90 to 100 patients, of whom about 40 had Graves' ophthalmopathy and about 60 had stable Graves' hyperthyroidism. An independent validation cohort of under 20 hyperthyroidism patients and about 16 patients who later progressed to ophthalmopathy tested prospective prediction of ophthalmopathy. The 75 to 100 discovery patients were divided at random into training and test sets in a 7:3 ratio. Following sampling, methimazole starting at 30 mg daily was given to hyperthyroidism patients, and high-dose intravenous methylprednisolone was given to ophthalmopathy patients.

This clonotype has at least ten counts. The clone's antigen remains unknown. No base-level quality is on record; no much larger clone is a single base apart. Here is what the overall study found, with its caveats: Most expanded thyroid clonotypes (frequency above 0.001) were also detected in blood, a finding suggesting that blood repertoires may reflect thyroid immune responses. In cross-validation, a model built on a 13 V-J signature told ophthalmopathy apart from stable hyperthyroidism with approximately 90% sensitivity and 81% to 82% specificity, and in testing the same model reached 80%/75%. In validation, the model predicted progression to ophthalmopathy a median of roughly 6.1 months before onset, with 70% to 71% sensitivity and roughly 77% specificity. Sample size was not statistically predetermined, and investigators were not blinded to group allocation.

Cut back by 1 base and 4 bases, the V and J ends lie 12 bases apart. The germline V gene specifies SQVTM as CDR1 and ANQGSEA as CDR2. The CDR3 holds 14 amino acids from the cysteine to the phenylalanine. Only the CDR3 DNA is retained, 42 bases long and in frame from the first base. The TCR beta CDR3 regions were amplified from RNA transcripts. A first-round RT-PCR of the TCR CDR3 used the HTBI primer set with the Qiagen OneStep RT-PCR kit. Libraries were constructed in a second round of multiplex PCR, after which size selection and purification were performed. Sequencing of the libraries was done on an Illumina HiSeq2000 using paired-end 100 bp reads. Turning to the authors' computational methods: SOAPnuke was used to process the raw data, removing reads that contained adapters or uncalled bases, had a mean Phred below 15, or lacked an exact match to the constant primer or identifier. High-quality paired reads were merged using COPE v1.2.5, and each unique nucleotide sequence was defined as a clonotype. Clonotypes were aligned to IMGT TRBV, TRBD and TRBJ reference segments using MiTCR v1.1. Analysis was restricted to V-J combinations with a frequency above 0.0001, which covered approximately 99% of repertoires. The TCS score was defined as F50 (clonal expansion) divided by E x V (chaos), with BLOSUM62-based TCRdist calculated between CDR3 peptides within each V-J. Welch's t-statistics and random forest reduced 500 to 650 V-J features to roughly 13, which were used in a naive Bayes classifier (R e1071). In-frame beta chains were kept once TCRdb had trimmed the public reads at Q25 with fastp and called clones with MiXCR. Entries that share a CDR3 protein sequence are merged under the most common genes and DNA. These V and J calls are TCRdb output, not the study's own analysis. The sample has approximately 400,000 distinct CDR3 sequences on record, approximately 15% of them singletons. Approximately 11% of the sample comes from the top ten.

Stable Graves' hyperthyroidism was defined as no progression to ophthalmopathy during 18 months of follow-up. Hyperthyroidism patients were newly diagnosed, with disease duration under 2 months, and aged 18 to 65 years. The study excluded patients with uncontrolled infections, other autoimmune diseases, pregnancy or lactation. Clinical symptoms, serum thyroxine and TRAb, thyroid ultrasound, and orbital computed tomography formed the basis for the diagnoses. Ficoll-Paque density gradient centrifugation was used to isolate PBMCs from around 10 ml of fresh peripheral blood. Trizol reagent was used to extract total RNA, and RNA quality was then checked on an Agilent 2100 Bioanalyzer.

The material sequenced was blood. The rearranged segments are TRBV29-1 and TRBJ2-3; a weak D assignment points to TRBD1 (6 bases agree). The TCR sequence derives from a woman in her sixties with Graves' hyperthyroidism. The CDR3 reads CSVEGGGAADTQYF. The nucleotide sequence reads TGCAGCGTTGAAGGAGGGGGAGCGGCAGATACGCAGTATTTT.